Below are 8 T cell receptor delta chains sequenced from a single sample in a study of Vδ1+ human thymocytes. Study-level results: In the thymus, TRG and TRD repertoires looked highly polyclonal with Gaussian CDR3 lengths.

Extracted RNA was reverse transcribed into cDNA. Multiplex PCR used pooled V-gene forward primers and a constant-region reverse primer to amplify CDR3s. TCRdb processed the multiplex PCR reads again with the CATT caller. The sample records 54,000 or so delta-chain clones, roughly 15% being singletons. Their specific antigens are unknown. Sequencing was performed on Vdelta1+ gamma-delta thymocytes from the thymus. The sample's subset: FACS-sorted CD3+ TCRalphabeta- TCRVdelta1+ TCRVdelta2- thymocytes. The receptors here all came from a boy under two years old who had congenital heart surgery.

As concerns this clone: Different DNA sequences within this sample yield the same CDR3. V and J are TRDV2 and TRDJ1, with 13 bases lining up with TRDD3. The CDR3 contains 16 residues. Germline trimming cut 0 bases from V and 2 bases from J; bases unmatched to any gene: 2. The germline CDR1 and CDR2 sequences are GEAIGNYY and EKD. The CDR3 coding sequence is TGTGCCTGTGACACCGTACTGGGGGATACGACCGATAAACTCATCTTT. This gives the protein CACDTVLGDTTDKLIF.

This clone was seen a few times. J is TRDJ1 and V is TRAV29/DV5; D unclear. V lost 5 bases and J lost 10, with 18 bases in between. Looked up from germline, CDR1 is NSMFDY and CDR2 is ISSIKDK. The CDR3 has 12 amino acids. CDR3 sequence reads: CAADLIPPLLIF. CDR3 nucleotides: TGTGCAGCGGACCTGATCCCCCCTCTACTCATCTTT.

The V call is TRDV1, the J call TRDJ1, with 10 bases matching TRDD3. In germline, CDR1 is TSWWSYY, CDR2 QGS. This CDR3 comprises 19 residues. V lost 1 base, J lost 0 bases, and 11 bases stayed unmatched. The CDR3: CALGEPFSTGGSYTDKLIF. The CDR3, as DNA: TGTGCTCTTGGGGAACCCTTCAGTACTGGGGGATCCTACACCGATAAACTCATCTTT.

The V call is TRDV1, the J call TRDJ1; tentatively, D is TRDD2 (5 bases). V gave up 2 bases and J gave up 0 bases, with 19 bases separating them. The CDR3 sequence is 18 residues long. CDR1 and CDR2 from the germline V gene are TSWWSYY and QGS. CDR3 sequence: CALGELVRSYLHTDKLIF. The CDR3 region has the DNA TGTGCTCTTGGGGAATTGGTCCGGTCGTACCTTCACACCGATAAACTCATCTTT.

The rearrangement links TRDV1 to TRDJ1, with TRDD2 identical over 8 bases. This CDR3 is built from 16 residues. The germline V gene has CDR1 TSWWSYY and CDR2 QGS. The V gene end was trimmed by 3 bases and the J gene end by 4 bases; junction bases not matched to a gene: 10. CDR3 sequence (DNA): TGTGCTCTTGGGGAGGGCCTTCCTAGAATGCGCGATAAACTCATCTTT. This translates into CALGEGLPRMRDKLIF.

This clone was observed a few times. The rearrangement uses TRDV3 and TRDJ1; 11 nucleotides align to TRDD3. Per germline, CDR1 TVYSNPD and CDR2 GDNSRS (reference sequence). The CDR3 consists of 17 residues. V trimming: 4 bases; J trimming: 1 base; junction bases outside the gene matches: 14. The CDR3 coding sequence is TGTGCCTCATGTACTGGGGGATATTTGGCGGGCACCGATAAACTCATCTTT. Amino acids: CASCTGGYLAGTDKLIF.

The chain uses TRDV1 and TRDJ1; D remains unclear. Between the trimmed V and J ends, which lost 4 bases and 2 bases, there was a span of 29 bases. In germline, CDR1 is TSWWSYY, CDR2 QGS. The CDR3 spans 20 residues. CDR3 nucleotide sequence: TGTGCTCTTGGGGGCACCCCCGGTTCCAGCCAGGTACTGAGAACCGATAAACTCATCTTT. Amino acids: CALGGTPGSSQVLRTDKLIF.

The chain has TRDV1 and TRDJ1; 7 nucleotides agree with TRDD3. The J segment lost 5 bases and the V segment lost 2 bases, leaving 14 bases of the junction unmatched. The CDR3 runs to 17 residues. CDR1 TSWWSYY and CDR2 QGS come from the germline V gene. CDR3 sequence reads: CALGEWWDTTDEDKLIF. The CDR3 DNA is TGTGCTCTTGGGGAATGGTGGGATACCACAGATGAAGATAAACTCATCTTT.